The T cell receptor (beta chain) described here comes from a study of T-cell memory formation after mild COVID-19. As to this clonotype: Its antigen is unknown.

Study-wide results and limits: Balance between CD4 and CD8 was seen in clones contracting day 15 to 85, and a CD4+ lean was seen in later expanders. The authors did not confirm SARS-CoV-2 specificity of second-wave clones peaking day 37.

The germline V gene encodes CDR1 MNHEY and CDR2 SMNVEV (reference sequence). The CDR3 spans 15 residues. With 5 bases clipped from V and 6 bases from J, the junction kept 8 bases outside the gene matches. From the 5' RACE reads, TCRdb called clonotypes with MiXCR, one entry per CDR3 protein. Among 550,000 to 700,000 distinct CDR3 sequences listed, roughly 17% were seen once. The genes are TRBV27 and TRBJ2-5; TRBD1 aligns across 11 bases. Sequenced material: PBMCs or a T cell subset sorted from them (not recorded which). This clonotype was obtained from an adult woman who had mild COVID-19 (a few samples of this study predate the infection). Cell type and time point are not known. The CDR3 loop is CASSPGTGGRKTQYF. CDR3 bases: TGTGCCAGCAGTCCCGGGACAGGGGGTCGAAAGACCCAGTACTTC.